One sample yielded the 4 T cell receptor beta chains listed below, sequenced in a study of OX40 agonist ivuxolimab in advanced cancers. The assay was immunoSEQ multiplex PCR, and TCRdb's table has in-frame clones only and misses some. The sample lists over 150,000 clones; approximately 94% were seen once. The starting material was CD4+ or CD8+ T cells sorted from blood, obtained in a trial of the OX40 agonist ivuxolimab. The source of these receptors is an adult with an advanced solid tumor such as melanoma, head and neck, liver or kidney cancer.

In this sample, this clone turned up once. The V gene is TRBV5-1, the J gene TRBJ2-6; TRBD2 might be the D (5 bases). V lost 3 bases and J lost 4, with 14 bases in between. CDR3 length: 16 amino acids. Germline values: CDR1 SGHRS, CDR2 YFSETQ. CDR3 coding DNA: TGCGCCAGCAGCTCGGGATCCCCGGCAGGGGCCAACGTCCTGACTTTC. Amino acid sequence: CASSSGSPAGANVLTF.

The gene calls are TRBV27 and TRBJ2-3; 8 nucleotides match TRBD2. CDR3 size: 15 residues. Unmatched junction bases numbered 10, after V lost 5 bases and J lost 6 bases. Germline V CDR1 and CDR2: MNHEY, SMNVEV (reference sequence). The CDR3, as DNA: TGTGCCAGCAGTCTCGCTAGCGGGCGTAGGGATACGCAGTATTTT. This encodes CASSLASGRRDTQYF.

The DNA of the CDR3 is TGTGCCAGCAGCCAAGAAGAGACCCAGTACTTC. It codes for CASSQEETQYF. The chain combines TRBV4-2 with TRBJ2-5; D is ambiguous. Trimming left V 0 bases short and J 4 bases short, with 0 bases between. The germline V gene has CDR1 LGHNA and CDR2 YNFKEQ. CDR3 length equals 11 residues.

The chain couples TRBV10-3 to TRBJ1-5, with D possibly TRBD1 on 5 matching bases. Trimming removed 4 bases at V and 7 bases at J, with 14 bases between. CDR3 length: 14 residues. CDR1 ENHRY and CDR2 SYGVKD come from the germline V gene. Here the CDR3 reads CAISGGTEGQPQHF. The CDR3 coding sequence is TGTGCCATCAGTGGGGGGACTGAGGGCCAGCCCCAGCATTTT.